The rows below give T cell receptor beta chains drawn from one sample of a study of cytomegalovirus exposure and HLA in healthy donors. Produced via immunoSEQ multiplex PCR; TCRdb's table is partial and in-frame only. Altogether about 160,000 clones are present, 65% to 85% being singletons, with the ten largest covering around 7%. Source material: PBMCs. The source of these receptors is a man aged 35 to 55 in good health and CMV-seropositive. CDR3s include the opening cysteine and the closing phenylalanine or tryptophan. A D gene is named only where the DNA matches it firmly. Only some rows state a clone size, as once, few, many or a class for expanded clones.

D gene | J gene | clone size | V gene | CDR3 protein | CDR3 DNA
. | TRBJ1-6 | . | TRBV7-8 | CASSLALGGQNSPLHF | TGTGCCAGCAGCTTAGCTTTGGGGGGGCAGAATTCACCCCTCCACTTT
. | TRBJ1-2 | . | TRBV27 | CASSLSPGRDYGYTF | TGTGCCAGCAGTCTATCCCCTGGCAGGGACTATGGCTACACCTTC
. | TRBJ2-7 | . | TRBV11-3 | CASSFAGDEQYF | TGTGCCAGCAGCTTTGCAGGGGACGAGCAGTACTTC
TRBD1 | TRBJ1-2 | few | TRBV5-1 | CASRPQGATDGYTF | TGCGCCAGCAGACCGCAGGGGGCAACCGATGGCTACACCTTC
. | TRBJ1-3 | . | TRBV7-9 | CASSGRGLSSGNTIYF | TGTGCCAGCAGCGGCAGGGGCCTCAGCTCTGGAAACACCATATATTTT
TRBD1 | TRBJ2-2 | . | TRBV5-1 | CASSGGTGGVTGELFF | TGCGCCAGCAGCGGCGGGACAGGGGGAGTAACCGGGGAGCTGTTTTTT
TRBD2 | TRBJ2-5 | . | TRBV19 | CASHPGGAWETQYF | TGTGCCAGTCACCCCGGGGGGGCCTGGGAGACCCAGTACTTC
. | TRBJ1-1 | . | TRBV5-6 | CASSPLLSTEAFF | TGTGCCAGCAGTCCACTGCTATCCACTGAAGCTTTCTTT
TRBD2 | TRBJ2-1 | . | TRBV13 | CASSSLGTSGGNEQFF | TGTGCCAGCAGCTCACTTGGGACTAGCGGGGGTAATGAGCAGTTCTTC
. | TRBJ1-1 | few | TRBV5-1 | CASSSVGGQTPGNTEAFF | TGCGCCAGCAGCTCGGTGGGGGGGCAAACTCCGGGGAACACTGAAGCTTTCTTT
TRBD2 | TRBJ2-1 | . | TRBV19 | CASSSGLAGGPISDEQFF | TGTGCCAGTAGTTCCGGACTAGCGGGGGGCCCTATTTCGGATGAGCAGTTCTTC
. | TRBJ1-1 | . | TRBV7-2 | CASSPLSGRATEAFF | TGTGCCAGCAGCCCCCTGAGCGGCCGGGCCACTGAAGCTTTCTTT
. | TRBJ2-7 | . | TRBV9 | CASSAGGTAYEQYF | TGTGCCAGCAGCGCGGGGGGGACAGCCTACGAGCAGTACTTC
. | TRBJ1-2 | . | TRBV5-6 | CASSVSLDSGYGYTF | TGTGCCAGCAGCGTGAGCTTGGACAGTGGCTATGGCTACACCTTC
. | TRBJ2-5 | . | TRBV30 | CAWRPGADPSQETQYF | TGTGCCTGGAGACCCGGAGCAGACCCGTCGCAAGAGACCCAGTACTTC
TRBD1 | TRBJ2-7 | once | TRBV6-5 | CASSYLGQEGHEQCF | TGTGCCAGCAGTTACTTGGGACAGGAGGGACACGAGCAGTGCTTC
TRBD1 | TRBJ2-7 | . | TRBV7-9 | CASSPKWRTGGGEQYF | TGTGCCAGCAGCCCGAAGTGGAGGACAGGGGGCGGCGAGCAGTACTTC
. | TRBJ1-3 | . | TRBV9 | CASSTSPPTSLGNTIYF | TGTGCCAGCAGCACCTCTCCTCCCACATCGCTTGGAAACACCATATATTTT
. | TRBJ2-3 | few | TRBV7-2 | CASSLATNDGGDTQYF | TGTGCCAGCAGCTTAGCAACCAACGACGGAGGAGATACGCAGTATTTT
TRBD2 | TRBJ2-3 | few | TRBV19 | CASSQGGRTSGQGDTQYF | TGTGCCAGTAGTCAAGGGGGGAGGACTAGCGGACAGGGAGATACGCAGTATTTT
. | TRBJ1-1 | few | TRBV30 | CAWSVTGWTEAFF | TGTGCCTGGAGTGTTACAGGGTGGACTGAAGCTTTCTTT
TRBD1 | TRBJ2-2 | . | TRBV19 | CASKGDRPELTGELFF | TGTGCCAGTAAGGGGGACAGGCCGGAACTCACCGGGGAGCTGTTTTTT
. | TRBJ2-2 | . | TRBV27 | CASSNPAGLGYTGELFF | TGTGCCAGCAGTAATCCAGCAGGGCTGGGGTACACCGGGGAGCTGTTTTTT
. | TRBJ1-1 | few | TRBV6-1 | CATSIRANTEAFF | TGTGCCACCTCGATCAGGGCGAACACTGAAGCTTTCTTT
TRBD1 | TRBJ2-4 | . | TRBV4-3 | CASSQDVQGQGKNIQYF | TGCGCCAGCAGCCAAGATGTTCAGGGACAGGGCAAAAACATTCAGTACTTC
TRBD1 | TRBJ1-6 | . | TRBV19 | CASSRRGGDSPLHF | TGTGCCAGTAGTAGAAGAGGGGGCGATTCACCCCTCCACTTT
TRBD1 | TRBJ2-7 | few | TRBV5-1 | CASSRTGQGYEQYF | TGCGCCAGCAGCCGAACGGGACAGGGCTACGAGCAGTACTTC
. | TRBJ1-4 | . | TRBV4-1 | CASSQDEGLGTNEKLFF | TGCGCCAGCAGCCAAGACGAGGGACTAGGAACTAATGAAAAACTGTTTTTT
TRBD1 | TRBJ1-5 | . | TRBV19 | CASRKAGQGWNQPQHF | TGTGCCAGCCGGAAGGCGGGACAGGGGTGGAATCAGCCCCAGCATTTT
TRBD2 | TRBJ2-1 | . | TRBV4-2 | CASTSGTRDHNEQFF | TGTGCCAGCACCTCTGGGACTAGGGACCACAATGAGCAGTTCTTC
TRBD1 | TRBJ2-5 | . | TRBV29-1 | CSVEGDREETQYF | TGCAGCGTTGAGGGGGACAGGGAAGAGACCCAGTACTTC
TRBD1 | TRBJ2-3 | . | TRBV5-4 | CASSPAGQAFESDTQYF | TGTGCCAGCAGCCCGGCGGGACAGGCCTTTGAGTCGGATACGCAGTATTTT
. | TRBJ2-7 | few | TRBV4-1 | CASSQELAYEQYF | TGCGCCAGCAGCCAAGAACTAGCCTACGAGCAGTACTTC